This is a list of T cell receptor beta chains from one sample in a study of blood T cell repertoires in COVID-19. Clones were read by immunoSEQ multiplex PCR, and TCRdb kept only the in-frame ones, dropping some. Of around 31,000 clones in the sample, roughly 90% are singletons; the top ten hold roughly 7.9%. The material sequenced was peripheral blood. Receptors originate from a man in his sixties with COVID-19, enrolled during active disease. CDR3s include the opening cysteine and the closing phenylalanine or tryptophan. A D gene is named only where the DNA matches it firmly. The size entry is marked missing in some rows and otherwise reads once, few, many or a size class.

V	size	D	J	DNA	CDR3
TRBV7-2	.	TRBD1	TRBJ2-1	TGTGCCAGCAGCTGGGGGGGACAGGGGTACAATGAGCAGTTCTTC	CASSWGGQGYNEQFF
TRBV5-6	.	TRBD1	TRBJ2-3	TGTGCCAGCAGCTTGCGTTTAGGGGGCTTAGATACGCAGTATTTT	CASSLRLGGLDTQYF
TRBV11-2	.	TRBD2	TRBJ2-7	TGTGCCAGCAGCCGAACCCGAGGCGGGACTAGCGTCTACGAGCAGTACTTC	CASSRTRGGTSVYEQYF
TRBV7-3	.	TRBD2	TRBJ2-2	TGTGCCAGCAGCGTAGCGGGGATGGGGCGGACCGGGGAGCTGTTTTTT	CASSVAGMGRTGELFF
TRBV27	.	.	TRBJ2-3	TGTGCCAGCAGTTTAGGCTTCACAGATACGCAGTATTTT	CASSLGFTDTQYF
TRBV5-1	.	.	TRBJ1-1	TGCGCCAGCACACAGTCCGGCATGAACACTGAAGCTTTCTTT	CASTQSGMNTEAFF
TRBV27	once	.	TRBJ1-5	TGTGCCAGCAGTTTTAGGCAGGCGGGAAATCAGCCCCAGCATTTT	CASSFRQAGNQPQHF
TRBV14	.	TRBD1	TRBJ1-1	TGTGCCAGCAGCCCTGGGACAGGCACTGAAGCTTTCTTT	CASSPGTGTEAFF
TRBV30	few	.	TRBJ2-1	TGTGCCTGGAGCCTGAACCCGAGGAATGAGCAGTTCTTC	CAWSLNPRNEQFF
TRBV10-1	.	TRBD1	TRBJ2-2	TGCGCCAGCAGCGCCGGACGAGGGGGCTTCACCGGGGAGCTGTTTTTT	CASSAGRGGFTGELFF
TRBV9	.	TRBD2	TRBJ2-3	TGTGCCAGCAGCGTAGGTGGCGGGAGGGCACCCGATACGCAGTATTTT	CASSVGGGRAPDTQYF
TRBV4-2	.	TRBD1	TRBJ2-3	TGTGCCAGCAGCCAGGGACAGGGGTTTAGAGATACGCAGTATTTT	CASSQGQGFRDTQYF
TRBV6-5	.	.	TRBJ1-6	TGTGCCAGCAGTTACAAAGGGGCCTCGAATTCACCCCTCCACTTT	CASSYKGASNSPLHF
TRBV18	once	.	TRBJ2-3	TGTGCCAGCCTCGCAGGGCCCCCCCCAGATACGCAGTATTTT	CASLAGPPPDTQYF
TRBV6-4	once	.	TRBJ2-3	TGTGCCAGCAGCGTTAACACAGGGAACACGCAGTATTTT	CASSVNTGNTQYF
TRBV28	.	.	TRBJ1-5	TGTGCCAGCAGTTTAGGGTCAGGTCGTGGGCCCCAGCATTTT	CASSLGSGRGPQHF
TRBV5-6	once	TRBD2	TRBJ2-2	TGTGCCAGTACCCAGCTAGCGGGAGGGCCCTACACCGGGGAGCTGTTTTTT	CASTQLAGGPYTGELFF
TRBV7-2	.	TRBD2	TRBJ2-2	TGTGCCAGCAGCTTAGCCCTAGCGGGAGGGTCCGGGGAGCTGTTTTTT	CASSLALAGGSGELFF
TRBV4-3	.	.	TRBJ2-7	TGCGCCAGCAGCCAATCGAGCATTTACTCCTACGAGCAGTACTTC	CASSQSSIYSYEQYF
TRBV18	.	TRBD1	TRBJ1-5	TGTGCCAGCTCACCGCCGGGACAGGGCGATAGCAATCAGCCCCAGCATTTT	CASSPPGQGDSNQPQHF
TRBV6-1	.	.	TRBJ1-4	TGTGCCAGCAGTGAAATCAGGGGAGTCGAAAAACTGTTTTTT	CASSEIRGVEKLFF
TRBV27	.	TRBD1	TRBJ2-1	TGTGCCAGCAGTTTGTTGGGGACAGGGGGGAGCGGGAAGTTCTTC	CASSLLGTGGSGKFF
TRBV29-1	.	.	TRBJ1-1	TGCAGCGTTGCCGGGGAGTCGCGCACTGAAGCTTTCTTT	CSVAGESRTEAFF
TRBV28	.	TRBD2	TRBJ2-6	TGTGCCAGCAGGGGGACTAGCGGGAGATCAGCGGGGGCCAACGTCCTGACTTTC	CASRGTSGRSAGANVLTF
TRBV4-2	.	TRBD2	TRBJ2-1	TGTGCCAGCAGCCAAGAAACTAGCGGGGTTAATGAGCAGTTCTTC	CASSQETSGVNEQFF
TRBV18	.	.	TRBJ1-2	TGTGCCAGCTCACCCGGCGGGGCTCCTAACTATGGCTACACCTTC	CASSPGGAPNYGYTF
TRBV7-2	once	.	TRBJ1-6	TGTGCCAGCAGCCCCTTTCGTAGTACAGGGCTTTCACCCCTCCACTTT	CASSPFRSTGLSPLHF
TRBV28	.	.	TRBJ2-1	TGTGCCAGCAGGACAGAATTAGGGCGGGAAATCTACAATGAGCAGTTCTTC	CASRTELGREIYNEQFF
TRBV12-3/TRBV12-4	.	TRBD1	TRBJ1-1	TGTGCCAGCAGTAGACAGGGGGGAACTGAAGCTTTCTTT	CASSRQGGTEAFF
TRBV28	.	TRBD1	TRBJ2-7	TGTGCCAGCAGTTCGGGACAGGGGGCTTCCGAGCAGTACTTC	CASSSGQGASEQYF
TRBV19	.	TRBD1	TRBJ1-2	TGTGCCAGTAGGATTGGGACAGGGCTGGAAGGCTACACCTTC	CASRIGTGLEGYTF
TRBV7-2	.	TRBD2	TRBJ2-3	TGTGCCAGCAGCCCTAAGATTCTAGCGGGCGGGACAGATACGCAGTATTTT	CASSPKILAGGTDTQYF
TRBV30	.	TRBD2	TRBJ2-3	TGTGCCTACACCGCGGCGGGAGACCGGTATTTT	CAYTAAGDRYF